A selection of T cell receptor beta chains follows, all from one sample in a study of shared clonotypes between healthy human individuals. Method: immunoSEQ multiplex PCR; TCRdb's copy keeps in-frame clones and lacks some. The sample lists over 1.4 million clones, roughly 97% occurring once. The source material was naive CD4+ T cells sorted from blood. These receptors all come from a man in his thirties or forties in good health. Each CDR3 is given with its conserved first and last residue. The D gene is left open where the match is weak. Not every row has a clone size; where given, it reads once, few, many or a size class.

D: -; size: -; J: TRBJ1-2; V: TRBV2; length: 15; DNA: TGTGCCAGCAGTGTTCTAGTGACAGGAAGCCACGGCTACACCTTC; CDR3: CASSVLVTGSHGYTF
D: -; size: -; J: TRBJ1-1; V: TRBV7-2; length: 13; DNA: TGTGCCAGCAGCTTGCGGACAGCCACTGAAGCTTTCTTT; CDR3: CASSLRTATEAFF
D: -; size: -; J: TRBJ2-5; V: TRBV7-9; length: 16; DNA: TGTGCCAGCAGCTTATCCGGCAGTGGGTCGGGGGAGACCCAGTACTTC; CDR3: CASSLSGSGSGETQYF
D: TRBD2; size: once; J: TRBJ2-2; V: TRBV5-1; length: 16; DNA: TGCGCCAGCAGCTTGGCGACTAGCGGTAACACCGGGGAGCTGTTTTTT; CDR3: CASSLATSGNTGELFF
D: -; size: once; J: TRBJ2-2; V: TRBV29-1; length: 13; DNA: TGCAGCGCACTACAGGGTAGAACCGGGGAGCTGTTTTTT; CDR3: CSALQGRTGELFF
D: -; size: -; J: TRBJ2-3; V: TRBV11-2; length: 14; DNA: TGTGCCAGCAGCTCTCCGGGACCACGAAATACGCAGTATTTT; CDR3: CASSSPGPRNTQYF
D: TRBD1; size: once; J: TRBJ2-3; V: TRBV6-5; length: 15; DNA: TGTGCCAGCATTGGGACAGGGAGAAACACAGATACGCAGTATTTT; CDR3: CASIGTGRNTDTQYF
D: TRBD2; size: -; J: TRBJ2-3; V: TRBV19; length: 15; DNA: TGTGCCAGTAGTATGGTAGGAGCGGGATCTGATACGCAGTATTTT; CDR3: CASSMVGAGSDTQYF
D: -; size: once; J: TRBJ1-5; V: TRBV12-2; length: 15; DNA: TGTGCAAGTCGCTTAGTACGGGACATCGGTCAGCCCCAGCATTTT; CDR3: CASRLVRDIGQPQHF
D: -; size: -; J: TRBJ1-2; V: TRBV20-1; length: 11; DNA: TGCAGTGCTAGAGAGTTGGGTCCGAACACCTTC; CDR3: CSARELGPNTF
D: TRBD1; size: -; J: TRBJ1-1; V: TRBV10-3; length: 15; DNA: TGTGCCATCAGTGAGTTGGGACAGGGGAACACTGAAGCTTTCTTT; CDR3: CAISELGQGNTEAFF
D: TRBD1; size: -; J: TRBJ2-1; V: TRBV2; length: 16; DNA: TGTGCCAGCAGGAGGGCCCGGGACAGGGGCTACAATGAGCAGTTCTTC; CDR3: CASRRARDRGYNEQFF
D: -; size: -; J: TRBJ1-4; V: TRBV5-1; length: 15; DNA: TGCGCCAGCAGCTTGGTAGGGCAGGGTAATGAAAAACTGTTTTTT; CDR3: CASSLVGQGNEKLFF
D: -; size: once; J: TRBJ1-5; V: TRBV4-1; length: 17; DNA: TGCGCCAGCAGCCAAGTACCCAGGGACTATAGCAATCAGCCCCAGCATTTT; CDR3: CASSQVPRDYSNQPQHF
D: -; size: -; J: TRBJ2-1; V: TRBV18; length: 12; DNA: TGTGCCAGCTCCTCGGACAGAAATGAGCAGTTCTTC; CDR3: CASSSDRNEQFF
D: -; size: -; J: TRBJ2-2; V: TRBV5-1; length: 15; DNA: TGCGCCAGCAGCGAGTCCCCCGGGGGAACCGGGGAGCTGTTTTTT; CDR3: CASSESPGGTGELFF
D: -; size: -; J: TRBJ2-7; V: TRBV7-2; length: 13; DNA: TGTGCCAGCACCAACGGGACTGCCCTCGGGCAGTACTTC; CDR3: CASTNGTALGQYF
D: -; size: -; J: TRBJ2-3; V: TRBV5-1; length: 17; DNA: TGCGCCAGCAGCCCCACGGGAGCTAGCACCAGCACAGATACGCAGTATTTT; CDR3: CASSPTGASTSTDTQYF
D: TRBD2; size: -; J: TRBJ2-5; V: TRBV18; length: 17; DNA: TGTGCCAGCTCACTTAAACTTATCGGGGAGGGAAGGGTTGCCCAGTACTTC; CDR3: CASSLKLIGEGRVAQYF
D: -; size: -; J: TRBJ1-1; V: TRBV7-8; length: 13; DNA: TGTGCCAGCAGCTTTAGGGGTTATACTGAAGCTTTCTTT; CDR3: CASSFRGYTEAFF
D: TRBD1; size: few; J: TRBJ2-1; V: TRBV28; length: 15; DNA: TGTGCCAGCAGCCCCTCGGGACAGGGGAACCTTGAGCAGTTCTTC; CDR3: CASSPSGQGNLEQFF
D: -; size: -; J: TRBJ2-7; V: TRBV11-2; length: 11; DNA: TGTGCCAGCACTTTAGGATACGAGCAGTACTTC; CDR3: CASTLGYEQYF
D: TRBD2; size: -; J: TRBJ2-6; V: TRBV9; length: 17; DNA: TGTGCCAGCAGCGTAGCAGGACGGGGGGCTGGGGCCAACGTCCTGACTTTC; CDR3: CASSVAGRGAGANVLTF
D: TRBD1; size: -; J: TRBJ1-1; V: TRBV30; length: 14; DNA: TGTGCCTGGAGTGTATCCAGGGGGGATACTGAAGCTTTCTTT; CDR3: CAWSVSRGDTEAFF
D: -; size: -; J: TRBJ2-1; V: TRBV7-8; length: 14; DNA: TGTGCCAGCAGCTTAGCAGCGGTTTACAATGAGCAGTTCTTC; CDR3: CASSLAAVYNEQFF
D: -; size: -; J: TRBJ2-3; V: TRBV28; length: 16; DNA: TGTGCCAGCAGCCGCAGTTTGGGGGAGTTGACAGATACGCAGTATTTT; CDR3: CASSRSLGELTDTQYF
D: -; size: -; J: TRBJ1-3; V: TRBV7-2; length: 14; DNA: TGTGCCAGCAGCGTCCAGGGTTCTGGAAACACCATATATTTT; CDR3: CASSVQGSGNTIYF
D: -; size: -; J: TRBJ1-4; V: TRBV7-9; length: 14; DNA: TGTGCCAGCAGCTTATACAGCCTCAATGAAAAACTGTTTTTT; CDR3: CASSLYSLNEKLFF